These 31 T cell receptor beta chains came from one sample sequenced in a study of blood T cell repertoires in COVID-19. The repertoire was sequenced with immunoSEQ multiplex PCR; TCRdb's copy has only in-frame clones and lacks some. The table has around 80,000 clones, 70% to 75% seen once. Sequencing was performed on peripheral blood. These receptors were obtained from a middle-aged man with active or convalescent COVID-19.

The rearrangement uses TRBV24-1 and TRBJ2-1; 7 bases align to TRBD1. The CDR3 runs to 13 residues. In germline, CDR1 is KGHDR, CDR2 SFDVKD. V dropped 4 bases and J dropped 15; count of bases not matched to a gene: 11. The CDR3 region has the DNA TGTGCCACCAGTGACCTGGTTACAGGGGAACGGTTCTTC. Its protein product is CATSDLVTGERFF.

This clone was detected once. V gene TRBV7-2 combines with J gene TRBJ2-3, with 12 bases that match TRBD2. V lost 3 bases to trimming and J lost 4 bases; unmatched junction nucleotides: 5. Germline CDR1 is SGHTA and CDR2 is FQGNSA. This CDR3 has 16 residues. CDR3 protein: CASSFSSGGAADTQYF. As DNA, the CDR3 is TGTGCCAGCAGCTTCTCTAGCGGGGGGGCGGCAGATACGCAGTATTTT.

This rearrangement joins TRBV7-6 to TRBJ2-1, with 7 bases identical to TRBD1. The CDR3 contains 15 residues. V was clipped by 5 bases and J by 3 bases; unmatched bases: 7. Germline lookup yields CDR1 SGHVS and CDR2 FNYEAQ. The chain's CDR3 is CASSERRDSYNEQFF. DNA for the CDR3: TGTGCCAGCAGCGAAAGACGGGACAGCTACAATGAGCAGTTCTTC. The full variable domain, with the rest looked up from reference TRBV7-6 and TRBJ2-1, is GAGVSQSPRYKVTKRGQDVALRCDPISGHVSLYWYRQALGQGPEFLTYFNYEAQQDKSGLPNDRFSAERPEGSISTLTIQRTEQRDSAMYRCASSERRDSYNEQFFGPGTRLTVL.

The CDR3, as DNA: TGTGCCAGCAGCTCAGGGACACACACAGCGAAGACCCAGTACTTC. Translation: CASSSGTHTAKTQYF. J is TRBJ2-5 and V is TRBV7-2; possible D gene TRBD1, 6 bases. V was clipped by 4 bases and J by 6 bases, with 18 bases between them. Germline V gene data show CDR1 as SGHTA and CDR2 as FQGNSA. The CDR3 extends over 15 amino acids.

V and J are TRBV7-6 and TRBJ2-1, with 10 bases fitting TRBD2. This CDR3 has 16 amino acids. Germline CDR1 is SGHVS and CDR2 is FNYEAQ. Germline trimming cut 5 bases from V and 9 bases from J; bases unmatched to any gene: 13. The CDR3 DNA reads TGTGCCAGCAGCCCCGGGGCCCTAGCGGGGGAGGGTGAGCAGTTCTTC. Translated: CASSPGALAGEGEQFF.

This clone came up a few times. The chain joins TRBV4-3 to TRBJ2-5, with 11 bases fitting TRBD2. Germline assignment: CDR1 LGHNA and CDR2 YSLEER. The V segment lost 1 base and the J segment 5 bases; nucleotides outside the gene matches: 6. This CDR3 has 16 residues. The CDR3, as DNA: TGCGCCAGCAGCCAAGTGCTTTCTAGCGGGGGGGAGACCCAGTACTTC. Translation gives CASSQVLSSGGETQYF.

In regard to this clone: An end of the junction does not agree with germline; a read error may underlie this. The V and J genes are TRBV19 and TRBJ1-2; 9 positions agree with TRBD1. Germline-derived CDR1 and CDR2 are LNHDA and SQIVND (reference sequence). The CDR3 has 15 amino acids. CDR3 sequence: CASSIGRRQGDGYTF. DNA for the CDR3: TGTGCCAGTAGCATAGGGAGGCGACAGGGGGATGGCTACACCTTC. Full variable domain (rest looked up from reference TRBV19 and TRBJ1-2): DGGITQSPKYLFRKEGQNVTLSCEQNLNHDAMYWYRQDPGQGLRLIYYSQIVNDFQKGDIAEGYSVSREKKESFPLTVTSAQKNPTAFYLCASSIGRRQGDGYTFGSGTRLTVV.

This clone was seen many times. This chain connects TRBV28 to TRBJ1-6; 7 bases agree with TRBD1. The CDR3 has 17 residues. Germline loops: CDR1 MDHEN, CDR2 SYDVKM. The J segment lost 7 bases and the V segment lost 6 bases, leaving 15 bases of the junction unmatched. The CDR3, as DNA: TGTGCCAGCAGCCCCTTTAGACAGGGAGAGGTGAATTCACCCCTCCACTTT. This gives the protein CASSPFRQGEVNSPLHF.

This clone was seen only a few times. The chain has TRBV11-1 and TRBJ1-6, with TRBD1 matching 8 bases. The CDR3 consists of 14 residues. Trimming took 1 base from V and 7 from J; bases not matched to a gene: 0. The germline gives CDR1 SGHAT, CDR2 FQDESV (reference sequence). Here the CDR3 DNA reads TGTGCCAGCAGCTTAGACAGGGGGAATTCACCCCTCCACTTT. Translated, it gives CASSLDRGNSPLHF.

As DNA, the CDR3 is TGTGCCAGCAGCCAAGGGGGGGGCGGTAGCAATCAGCCCCAGCATTTT. Protein sequence: CASSQGGGGSNQPQHF. V is TRBV3-1 (or the pseudogene TRBV3-2) and J is TRBJ1-5, with D possibly TRBD1 on 6 matching bases. The germline V gene encodes CDR1 LGHDT and CDR2 YNNKEL (reference sequence). The CDR3 has 16 amino acids. The V and J ends lost 1 base and 0 bases respectively, with 10 bases between them.

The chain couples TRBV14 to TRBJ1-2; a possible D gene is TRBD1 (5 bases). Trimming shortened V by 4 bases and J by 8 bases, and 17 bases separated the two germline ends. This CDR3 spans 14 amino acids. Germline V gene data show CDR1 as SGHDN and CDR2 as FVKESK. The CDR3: CASSPLAGRRGYTF. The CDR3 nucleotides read TGTGCCAGCAGCCCCCTGGCAGGGAGGAGAGGCTACACCTTC.

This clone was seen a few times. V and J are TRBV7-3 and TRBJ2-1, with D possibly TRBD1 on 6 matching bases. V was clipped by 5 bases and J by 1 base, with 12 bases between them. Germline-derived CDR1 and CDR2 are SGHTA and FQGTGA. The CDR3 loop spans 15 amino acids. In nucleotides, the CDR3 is TGTGCCAGCAGCCAAGAACAGGGTTCCTACAATGAGCAGTTCTTC. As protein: CASSQEQGSYNEQFF.

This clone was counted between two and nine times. In nucleotides, the CDR3 is TGTGCCAGCAGAGACAGGGGAGTAAACACTGAAGCTTTCTTT. It yields the protein CASRDRGVNTEAFF. V and J are TRBV6-5 and TRBJ1-1, with 8 bases lining up with TRBD1. With 6 bases clipped from V and 2 bases from J, the junction kept 5 bases outside the gene matches. The CDR3 length is 14 residues. Germline V lookup: CDR1 MNHEY, CDR2 SVGAGI.

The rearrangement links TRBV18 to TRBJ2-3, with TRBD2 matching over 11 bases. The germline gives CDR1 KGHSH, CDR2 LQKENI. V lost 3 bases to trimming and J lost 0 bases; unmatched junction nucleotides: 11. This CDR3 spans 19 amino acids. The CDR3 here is CASSPQASGGLVSTDTQYF. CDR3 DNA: TGTGCCAGCTCACCTCAGGCTAGCGGGGGGCTCGTGAGCACAGATACGCAGTATTTT.

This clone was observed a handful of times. Here the CDR3 reads CASHDGGLSYNSPLHF. CDR3 bases: TGTGCCAGCCACGATGGCGGCCTCTCCTATAATTCACCCCTCCACTTT. The V gene is TRBV27, the J gene TRBJ1-6; unclear D gene. This CDR3 has 16 amino acids. With 8 bases removed from V and 0 bases from J, the gap between germline ends came to 14 bases. Germline V gene data show CDR1 as MNHEY and CDR2 as SMNVEV (reference sequence).

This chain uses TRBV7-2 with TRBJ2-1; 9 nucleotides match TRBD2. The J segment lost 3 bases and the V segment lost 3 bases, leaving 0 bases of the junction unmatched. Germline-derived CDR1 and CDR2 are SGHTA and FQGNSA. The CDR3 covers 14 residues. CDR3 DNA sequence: TGTGCCAGCAGCTTTAGCGGGGGCTACAATGAGCAGTTCTTC. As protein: CASSFSGGYNEQFF.

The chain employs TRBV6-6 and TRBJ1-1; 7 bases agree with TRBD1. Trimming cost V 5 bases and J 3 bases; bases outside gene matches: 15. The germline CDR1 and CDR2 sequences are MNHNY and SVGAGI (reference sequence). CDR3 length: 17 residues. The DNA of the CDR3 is TGTGCCAGCAGTCACCCGACACAGGGGTATGTGCACACTGAAGCTTTCTTT. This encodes CASSHPTQGYVHTEAFF.

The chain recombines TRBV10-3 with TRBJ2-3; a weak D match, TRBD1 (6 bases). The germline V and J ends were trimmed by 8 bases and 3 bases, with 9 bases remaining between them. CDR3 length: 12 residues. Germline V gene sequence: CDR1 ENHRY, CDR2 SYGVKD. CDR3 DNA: TGTGCCATCGCAGGGGAGACAGATACGCAGTATTTT. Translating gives CAIAGETDTQYF.

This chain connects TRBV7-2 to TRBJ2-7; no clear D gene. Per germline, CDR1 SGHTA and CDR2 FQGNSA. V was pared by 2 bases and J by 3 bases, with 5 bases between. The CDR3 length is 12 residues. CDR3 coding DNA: TGTGCCAGCAGCTTATCCGGCTACGAGCAGTACTTC. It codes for CASSLSGYEQYF.

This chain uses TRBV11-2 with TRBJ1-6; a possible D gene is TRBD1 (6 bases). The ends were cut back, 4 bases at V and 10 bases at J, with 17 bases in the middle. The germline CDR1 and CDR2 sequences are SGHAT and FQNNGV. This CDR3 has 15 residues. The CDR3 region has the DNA TGTGCCAGCAGCTCATTACAGGGTTTGGGGTCACCCCTCCACTTT. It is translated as CASSSLQGLGSPLHF.

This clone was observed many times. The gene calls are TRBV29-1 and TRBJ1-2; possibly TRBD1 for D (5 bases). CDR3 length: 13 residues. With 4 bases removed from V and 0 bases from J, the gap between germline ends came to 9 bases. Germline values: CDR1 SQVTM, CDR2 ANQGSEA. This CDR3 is CSVGGGSNYGYTF. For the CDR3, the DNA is TGCAGCGTTGGTGGGGGGTCTAACTATGGCTACACCTTC.

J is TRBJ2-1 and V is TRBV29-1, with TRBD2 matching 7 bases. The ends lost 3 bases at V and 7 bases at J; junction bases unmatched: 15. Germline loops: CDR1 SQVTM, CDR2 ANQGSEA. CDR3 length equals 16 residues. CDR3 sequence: CSVDNPGKGGDNEQFF. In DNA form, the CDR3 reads TGCAGCGTTGACAACCCCGGGAAGGGAGGGGATAATGAGCAGTTCTTC.

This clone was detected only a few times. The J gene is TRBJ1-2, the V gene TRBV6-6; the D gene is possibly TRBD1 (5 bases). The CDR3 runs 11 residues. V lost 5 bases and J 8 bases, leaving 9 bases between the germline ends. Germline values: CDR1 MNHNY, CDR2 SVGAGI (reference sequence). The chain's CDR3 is CASSRRQGYTF. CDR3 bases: TGTGCCAGCAGTCGTAGACAGGGCTACACCTTC.

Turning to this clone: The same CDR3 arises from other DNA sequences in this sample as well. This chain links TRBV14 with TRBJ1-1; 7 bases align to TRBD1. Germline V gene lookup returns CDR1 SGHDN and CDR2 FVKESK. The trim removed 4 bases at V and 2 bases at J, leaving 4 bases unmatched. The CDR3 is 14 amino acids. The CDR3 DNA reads TGTGCCAGCAGCCTTAGGACAGGTAACACTGAAGCTTTCTTT. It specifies CASSLRTGNTEAFF. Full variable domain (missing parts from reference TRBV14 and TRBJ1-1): EAGVTQFPSHSVIEKGQTVTLRCDPISGHDNLYWYRRVMGKEIKFLLHFVKESKQDESGMPNNRFLAERTGGTYSTLKVQPAELEDSGVYFCASSLRTGNTEAFFGQGTRLTVV.

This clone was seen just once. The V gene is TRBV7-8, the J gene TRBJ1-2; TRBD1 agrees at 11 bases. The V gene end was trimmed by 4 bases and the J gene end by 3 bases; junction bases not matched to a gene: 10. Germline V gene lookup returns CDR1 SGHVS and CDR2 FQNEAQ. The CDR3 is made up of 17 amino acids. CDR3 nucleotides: TGTGCCAGCAGCTCTCAAGGACAGGGGGCACCCGACTATGGCTACACCTTC. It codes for CASSSQGQGAPDYGYTF.

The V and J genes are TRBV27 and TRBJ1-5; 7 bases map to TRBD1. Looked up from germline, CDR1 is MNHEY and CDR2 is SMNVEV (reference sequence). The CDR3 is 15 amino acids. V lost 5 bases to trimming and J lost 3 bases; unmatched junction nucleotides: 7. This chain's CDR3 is CASSAQGWANQPQHF. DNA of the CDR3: TGTGCCAGCAGTGCACAGGGGTGGGCCAATCAGCCCCAGCATTTT.

The CDR3 DNA reads as TGTGCCAGCAGCTATAGAAGTGGACAGTTGAGCGGCTACACCTTC. This encodes CASSYRSGQLSGYTF. V is TRBV5-6 and J is TRBJ1-2; the D gene is possibly TRBD1 (6 bases). Per germline, CDR1 SGHDT and CDR2 YYEEEE. Trimming took 3 bases from V and 8 from J, leaving 20 bases between them. CDR3 length: 15 amino acids.

The CDR3 DNA sequence: TGTGCCAGCTCACCACTGGCCGGGAATGGAGACACTGAAGCTTTCTTT. The encoded protein is CASSPLAGNGDTEAFF. J is TRBJ1-1 and V is TRBV18; no clear D. CDR3 length: 16 amino acids. Trimming removed 1 base from V and 3 bases from J, with 15 bases in between. Germline V CDR1 and CDR2: KGHSH, LQKENI.

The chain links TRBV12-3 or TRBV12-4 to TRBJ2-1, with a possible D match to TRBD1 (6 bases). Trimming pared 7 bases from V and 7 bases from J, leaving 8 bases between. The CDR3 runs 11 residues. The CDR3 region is CASNQGNEQFF. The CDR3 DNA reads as TGTGCCAGCAACCAGGGGAATGAGCAGTTCTTC.

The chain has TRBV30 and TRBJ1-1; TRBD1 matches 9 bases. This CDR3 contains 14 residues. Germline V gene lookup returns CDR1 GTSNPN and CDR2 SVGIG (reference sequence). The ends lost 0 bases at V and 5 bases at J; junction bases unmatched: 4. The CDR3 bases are TGTGCCTGGAGTGTGGGACAGGGATGGACTGAAGCTTTCTTT. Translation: CAWSVGQGWTEAFF.

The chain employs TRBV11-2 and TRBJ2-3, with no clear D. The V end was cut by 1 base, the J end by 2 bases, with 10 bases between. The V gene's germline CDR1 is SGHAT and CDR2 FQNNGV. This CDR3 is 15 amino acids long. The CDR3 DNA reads TGTGCCAGCAGCTTAGGGAGAAGCTCCACAGATACGCAGTATTTT. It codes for CASSLGRSSTDTQYF.